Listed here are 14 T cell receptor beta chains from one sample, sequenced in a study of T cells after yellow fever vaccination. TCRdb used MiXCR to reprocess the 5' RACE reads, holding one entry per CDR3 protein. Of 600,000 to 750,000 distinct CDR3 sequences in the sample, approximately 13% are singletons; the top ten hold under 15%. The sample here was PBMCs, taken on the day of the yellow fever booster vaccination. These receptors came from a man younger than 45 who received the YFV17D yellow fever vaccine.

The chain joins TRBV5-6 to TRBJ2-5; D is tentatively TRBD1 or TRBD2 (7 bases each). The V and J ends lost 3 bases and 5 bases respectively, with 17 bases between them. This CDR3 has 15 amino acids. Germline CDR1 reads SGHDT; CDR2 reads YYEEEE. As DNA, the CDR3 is TGTGCCAGCAGCTCCACCCTTCAGGGGGGGGAGACCCAGTACTTC. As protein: CASSSTLQGGETQYF. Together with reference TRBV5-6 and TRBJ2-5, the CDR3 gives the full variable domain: DAGVTQSPTHLIKTRGQQVTLRCSPKSGHDTVSWYQQALGQGPQFIFQYYEEEERQRGNFPDRFSGHQFPNYSSELNVNALLLGDSALYLCASSSTLQGGETQYFGPGTRLLVL.

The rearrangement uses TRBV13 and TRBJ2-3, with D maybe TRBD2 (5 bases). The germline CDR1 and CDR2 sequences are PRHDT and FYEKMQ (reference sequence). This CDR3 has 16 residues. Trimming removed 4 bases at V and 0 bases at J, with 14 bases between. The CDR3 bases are TGTGCCAGCAGCTCGCCAGCGGATCCTAGCACAGATACGCAGTATTTT. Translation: CASSSPADPSTDTQYF.

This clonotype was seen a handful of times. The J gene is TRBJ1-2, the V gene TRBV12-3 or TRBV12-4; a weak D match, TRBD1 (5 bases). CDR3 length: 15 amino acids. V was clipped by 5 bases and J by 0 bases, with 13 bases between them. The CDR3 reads CASSRGDPANYGYTF. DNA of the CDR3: TGTGCCAGCAGTCGAGGGGACCCCGCTAACTATGGCTACACCTTC.

The CDR3 nucleotides are TGCAGCGTTGTTCGTGTCAATGAGCAGTTCTTC. Its translation is CSVVRVNEQFF. V and J are TRBV29-1 and TRBJ2-1; unclear D gene. Germline V gene data show CDR1 as SQVTM and CDR2 as ANQGSEA. V gave up 4 bases and J gave up 6 bases, with 7 bases separating them. The CDR3 runs 11 residues.

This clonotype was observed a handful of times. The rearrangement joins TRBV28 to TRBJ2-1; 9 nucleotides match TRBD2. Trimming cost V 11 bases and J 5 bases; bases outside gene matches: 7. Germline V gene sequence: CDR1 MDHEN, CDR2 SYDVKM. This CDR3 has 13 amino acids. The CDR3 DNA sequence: TGTGCCTCAAACTTAGCGGGGGACAATGAGCAGTTCTTC. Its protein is CASNLAGDNEQFF.

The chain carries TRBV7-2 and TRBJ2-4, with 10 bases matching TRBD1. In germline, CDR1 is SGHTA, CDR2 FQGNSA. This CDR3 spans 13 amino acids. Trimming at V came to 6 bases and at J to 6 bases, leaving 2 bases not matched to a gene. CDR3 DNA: TGTGCCAGCAGACGGGACAGGGGAAACATTCAGTACTTC. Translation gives CASRRDRGNIQYF. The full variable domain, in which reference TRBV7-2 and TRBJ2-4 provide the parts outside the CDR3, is GAGVSQSPSNKVTEKGKDVELRCDPISGHTALYWYRQSLGQGLEFLIYFQGNSAPDKSGLPSDRFSAERTGGSVSTLTIQRTQQEDSAVYLCASRRDRGNIQYFGAGTRLSVL.

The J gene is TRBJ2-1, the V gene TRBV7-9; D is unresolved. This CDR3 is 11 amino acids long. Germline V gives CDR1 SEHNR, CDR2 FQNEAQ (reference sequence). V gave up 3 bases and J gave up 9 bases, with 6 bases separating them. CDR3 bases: TGTGCCAGCAGCTTCAGCAGTGAGCAGTTCTTC. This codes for CASSFSSEQFF.

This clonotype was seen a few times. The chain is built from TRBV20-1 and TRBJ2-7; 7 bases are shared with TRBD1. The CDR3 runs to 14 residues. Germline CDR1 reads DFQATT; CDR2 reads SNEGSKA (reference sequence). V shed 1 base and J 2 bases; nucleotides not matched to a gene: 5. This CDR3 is CSARARQGPYEQYF. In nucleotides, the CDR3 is TGCAGTGCTAGAGCTAGACAGGGACCCTACGAGCAGTACTTC.

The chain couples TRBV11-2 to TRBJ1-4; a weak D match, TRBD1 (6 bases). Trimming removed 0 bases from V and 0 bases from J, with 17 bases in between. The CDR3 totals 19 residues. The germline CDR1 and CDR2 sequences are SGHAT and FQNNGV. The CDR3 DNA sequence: TGTGCCAGCAGCTTAGATGACGGCGGGGGGCGGGCAACTAATGAAAAACTGTTTTTT. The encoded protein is CASSLDDGGGRATNEKLFF.

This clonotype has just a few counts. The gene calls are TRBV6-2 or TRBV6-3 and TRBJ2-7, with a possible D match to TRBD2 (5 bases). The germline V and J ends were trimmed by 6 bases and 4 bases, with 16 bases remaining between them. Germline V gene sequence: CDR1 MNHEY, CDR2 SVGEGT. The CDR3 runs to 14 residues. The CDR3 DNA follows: TGTGCCAGCAGGGGAGCCGAGAATTGGTACGAGCAGTACTTC. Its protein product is CASRGAENWYEQYF.

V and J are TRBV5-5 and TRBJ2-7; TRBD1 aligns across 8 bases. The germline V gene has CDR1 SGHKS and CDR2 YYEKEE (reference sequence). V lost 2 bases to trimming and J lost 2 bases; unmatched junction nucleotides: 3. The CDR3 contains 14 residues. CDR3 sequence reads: CASSFPGQAYEQYF. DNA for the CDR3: TGTGCCAGCAGCTTCCCGGGACAGGCCTACGAGCAGTACTTC.

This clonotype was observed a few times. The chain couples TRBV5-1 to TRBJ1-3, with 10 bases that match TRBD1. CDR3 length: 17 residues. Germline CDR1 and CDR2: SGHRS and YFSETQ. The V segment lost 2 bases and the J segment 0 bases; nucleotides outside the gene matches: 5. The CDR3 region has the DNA TGCGCCAGCAGCTTCGGGACAGGGGTAACCTCTGGAAACACCATATATTTT. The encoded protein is CASSFGTGVTSGNTIYF.

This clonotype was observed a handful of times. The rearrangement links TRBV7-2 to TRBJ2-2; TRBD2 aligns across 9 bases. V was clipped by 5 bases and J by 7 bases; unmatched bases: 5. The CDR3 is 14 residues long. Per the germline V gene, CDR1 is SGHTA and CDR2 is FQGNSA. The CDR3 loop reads CASSAGTSFGELFF. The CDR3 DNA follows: TGTGCCAGCAGCGCTGGGACTAGCTTCGGGGAGCTGTTTTTT.

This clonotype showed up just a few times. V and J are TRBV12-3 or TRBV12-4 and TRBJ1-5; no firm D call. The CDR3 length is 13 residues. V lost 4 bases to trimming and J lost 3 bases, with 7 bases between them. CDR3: CASSWTDNQPQHF. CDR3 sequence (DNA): TGTGCCAGCAGTTGGACGGACAATCAGCCCCAGCATTTT.